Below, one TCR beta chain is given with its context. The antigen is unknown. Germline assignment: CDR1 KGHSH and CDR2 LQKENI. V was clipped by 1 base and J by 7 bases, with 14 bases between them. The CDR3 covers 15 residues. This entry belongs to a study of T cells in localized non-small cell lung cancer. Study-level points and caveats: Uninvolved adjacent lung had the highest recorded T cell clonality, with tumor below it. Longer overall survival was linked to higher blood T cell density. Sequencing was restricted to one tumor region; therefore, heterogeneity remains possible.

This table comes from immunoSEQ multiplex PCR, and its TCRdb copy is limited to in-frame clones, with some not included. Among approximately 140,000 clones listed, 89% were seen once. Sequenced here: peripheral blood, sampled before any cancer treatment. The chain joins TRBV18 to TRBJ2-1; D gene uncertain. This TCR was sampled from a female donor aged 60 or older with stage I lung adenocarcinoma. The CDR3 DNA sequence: TGTGCCAGCTCACCACAGGTTGATTTGATTAATGAGCAGTTCTTC. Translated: CASSPQVDLINEQFF.